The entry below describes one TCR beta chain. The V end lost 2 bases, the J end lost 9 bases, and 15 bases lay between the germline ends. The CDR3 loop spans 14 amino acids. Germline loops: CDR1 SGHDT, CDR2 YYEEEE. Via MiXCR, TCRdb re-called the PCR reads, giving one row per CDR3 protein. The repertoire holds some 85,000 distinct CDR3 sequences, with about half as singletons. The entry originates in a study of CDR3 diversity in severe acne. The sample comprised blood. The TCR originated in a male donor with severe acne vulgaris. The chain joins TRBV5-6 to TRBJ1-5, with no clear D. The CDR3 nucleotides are TGTGCCAGCAGCTTAGGGCGCTTAATGGGGCCCCAGCATTTT. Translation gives CASSLGRLMGPQHF.